This TCR beta chain emerged from a study of blood T cell repertoires in COVID-19. Study overall: Researchers got acute and convalescent COVID-19 samples from the United States, Italy and Spain. In each case, the material was cDNA or gDNA derived from T cells, B-cell-depleted T cells, or PBMCs.

Germline CDR1 is KGHSH and CDR2 is LQKENI. V shed 3 bases and J shed 2 bases, with 11 bases lying between them. The CDR3 runs 15 residues. In the original workflow: Nucleated cell number was recorded as an estimate derived from reference gene primer amplification. Clones were read by immunoSEQ multiplex PCR, and TCRdb kept only the in-frame ones, dropping some. That table gives V, J and clone size, and the DNA gave D and trimming. The sample contains approximately 120,000 clones, approximately 82% of which appear only once. J is TRBJ1-5 and V is TRBV18, with D unresolved. The TCR was taken from a woman aged 80 or over with active or convalescent COVID-19. The sequencing input was peripheral blood. CDR3 sequence reads: CASSPLDSGNQPQHF. In DNA, the CDR3 is TGTGCCAGCTCACCTTTAGATTCCGGCAATCAGCCCCAGCATTTT.